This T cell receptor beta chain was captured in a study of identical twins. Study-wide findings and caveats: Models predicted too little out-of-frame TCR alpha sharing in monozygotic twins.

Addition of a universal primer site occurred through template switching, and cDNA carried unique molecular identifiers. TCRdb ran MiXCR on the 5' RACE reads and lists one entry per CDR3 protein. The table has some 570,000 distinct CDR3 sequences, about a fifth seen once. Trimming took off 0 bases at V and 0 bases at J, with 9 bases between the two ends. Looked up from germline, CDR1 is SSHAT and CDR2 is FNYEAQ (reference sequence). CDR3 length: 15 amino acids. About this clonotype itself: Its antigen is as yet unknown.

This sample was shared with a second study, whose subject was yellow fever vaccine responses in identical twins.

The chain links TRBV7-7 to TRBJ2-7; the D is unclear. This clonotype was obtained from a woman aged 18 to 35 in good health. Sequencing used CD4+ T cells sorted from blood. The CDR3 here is CASSLAPATSYEQYF. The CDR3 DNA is TGTGCCAGCAGCTTAGCGCCGGCCACCTCCTACGAGCAGTACTTC.